Listed below are T cell receptor beta chains from one sample, sequenced in a study of blood T cells in healthy people across ages. MiXCR, run by TCRdb on the 5' RACE reads, gives a single entry per CDR3 protein. Seen here are approximately 940,000 distinct CDR3 sequences, roughly 43% observed once, and the top ten hold 10% to 15%. The sequenced material came from blood. All receptors come from a man aged 30 to 45 in good health. Both conserved end residues are part of each CDR3. Fields, in order: V gene, clone size, CDR3 length, J gene, CDR3 protein. Not all rows give a size; the values are once, few, many and, for expanded clones, a class.

V: TRBV12-3/TRBV12-4; size: .; length: 17; J: TRBJ2-1; CDR3: CASSLLRVEGSYNEQFF
V: TRBV9; size: once; length: 15; J: TRBJ1-2; CDR3: CASSVGTAANYGYTF
V: TRBV6-5; size: few; length: 15; J: TRBJ2-7; CDR3: CASSNWDRGGSEQYF
V: TRBV2; size: .; length: 14; J: TRBJ1-5; CDR3: CASSVGGGGQPQHF
V: TRBV28; size: .; length: 15; J: TRBJ1-6; CDR3: CASSSMDRGNSPLHF
V: TRBV24-1; size: .; length: 15; J: TRBJ1-5; CDR3: CATSEDGQGNQPQHF
V: TRBV28; size: many; length: 13; J: TRBJ1-1; CDR3: CASSFVGNTEAFF
V: TRBV6-1; size: .; length: 13; J: TRBJ2-5; CDR3: CASSEGALETQYF
V: TRBV30; size: .; length: 13; J: TRBJ2-7; CDR3: CAWRIAGGYEQYF
V: TRBV10-3; size: .; length: 19; J: .; CDR3: CAISGGPDGRGNFQETQYF
V: TRBV24-1; size: .; length: 15; J: TRBJ2-3; CDR3: CATSALGGSLDTQYF
V: TRBV28; size: many; length: 15; J: TRBJ2-1; CDR3: CASSLGVSSYNEQFF
V: TRBV20-1; size: few; length: 14; J: TRBJ2-3; CDR3: CRCGSGGYTDTQYF
V: TRBV7-3; size: .; length: 13; J: TRBJ1-1; CDR3: CASSIGQGARAFF
V: TRBV5-1; size: .; length: 16; J: TRBJ2-1; CDR3: CASSLAGSGGANEQFF
V: TRBV20-1; size: .; length: 11; J: TRBJ2-3; CDR3: CSARITDTQYF
V: TRBV7-2; size: .; length: 14; J: TRBJ2-5; CDR3: CASSRKGSQETQYF
V: TRBV12-3/TRBV12-4; size: few; length: 15; J: TRBJ2-7; CDR3: CASSPLQGPSYEQYF